This T cell receptor beta chain came from a study of T cell repertoires in cytomegalovirus infection. About the study: The authors relied on CMV epitopes, both recently identified HLA-C-restricted and well-studied HLA-B-restricted. Findings and limits, study-wide: CMV-specific HLA-C-restricted TCR beta clonotypes dominated the ex vivo response.

A single record per CDR3 protein comes from TCRdb applying MiXCR to the reads. Here the sample spans 650,000 to 900,000 distinct CDR3 sequences, roughly 28% being singletons. Note on this clonotype: Antigen unknown.

CDR3 length equals 13 residues. Looked up from germline, CDR1 is MGHDK and CDR2 is SYGVNS. Trimming removed 5 bases at V and 3 bases at J, with 8 bases between. This chain links TRBV25-1 with TRBJ1-5, with D unclear. The material sequenced was cultured CD8+ T cells from PBMCs, taken from culture after CMV antigen stimulation. The TCR sequence derives from a human donor in good health (CMV status not recorded). Some clones in this sample may be carry-over from other donors' samples. This CDR3 is CASSSSLNQPQHF. As DNA, the CDR3 is TGTGCCAGCAGTTCCTCACTCAATCAGCCCCAGCATTTT.